Below are 20 T cell receptor beta chains sequenced from a single sample in a study of T cell responses to AZD1222 COVID-19 vaccine. The data were produced by immunoSEQ multiplex PCR, yet TCRdb's version contains in-frame clones alone and is incomplete. The top ten clones hold 6.1% of a sample with some 180,000 clones, about nine tenths of them seen once. The sample in question was peripheral blood, obtained on day 0 of AZD1222 vaccination. The receptors originated from an adult in good health.

The chain combines TRBV7-9 with TRBJ2-3; no reliable D call. Trimming took off 0 bases at V and 0 bases at J, with 13 bases between the two ends. The CDR3 sequence is 17 residues long. The germline CDR1 and CDR2 sequences are SEHNR and FQNEAQ (reference sequence). The DNA of the CDR3 is TGTGCCAGCAGCTTAGCGCGTGGCGGACCGAGCACAGATACGCAGTATTTT. It codes for CASSLARGGPSTDTQYF.

V and J are TRBV28 and TRBJ1-2; 7 bases agree with TRBD1. The CDR3 is made up of 13 amino acids. Germline assignment: CDR1 MDHEN and CDR2 SYDVKM. Unmatched junction bases numbered 10, after V lost 7 bases and J lost 8 bases. The CDR3 DNA reads as TGTGCCAGCACCCCAGACAGGGCGAGCGGCTACACCTTC. It translates to CASTPDRASGYTF.

V and J are TRBV5-6 and TRBJ2-7, with a possible D match to TRBD1 (5 bases). This CDR3 is 15 amino acids long. V gave up 2 bases and J gave up 2 bases, with 14 bases separating them. The germline V gene has CDR1 SGHDT and CDR2 YYEEEE. Here the CDR3 reads CASSFSSTVAYEQYF. The CDR3 DNA sequence: TGTGCCAGCAGCTTTTCTTCGACAGTAGCCTACGAGCAGTACTTC.

The rearrangement links TRBV6-1 to TRBJ1-2; D gene unclear. The V and J ends lost 2 bases and 3 bases respectively, with 10 bases between them. The CDR3 is 14 amino acids. Germline values: CDR1 MNHNS, CDR2 SASEGT. The CDR3 DNA sequence: TGTGCCAGCAGTGAAACTGGACCGGACTATGGCTACACCTTC. It translates to CASSETGPDYGYTF.

A single count supports this clone. The chain recombines TRBV3-1 (or the pseudogene TRBV3-2) with TRBJ2-1; 8 bases align to TRBD1. The CDR3 runs 13 residues. CDR1 is LGHDT and CDR2 is YNNKEL in the germline V gene (reference sequence). The ends lost 3 bases at V and 9 bases at J; junction bases unmatched: 4. The CDR3 nucleotides are TGTGCCAGCAGCCACCGACAGGGGCCTGAGCAGTTCTTC. This gives the protein CASSHRQGPEQFF.

The count of this clone is one. This chain links TRBV4-1 with TRBJ1-1; TRBD1 matches 8 bases. This CDR3 has 17 amino acids. V shed 4 bases and J 1 base; nucleotides not matched to a gene: 11. Germline V CDR1 and CDR2: MGHRA, YSYEKL. For the CDR3, the DNA is TGCGCCAGCAGCCTCGACCGGTCAGGGGGCTCGAACACTGAAGCTTTCTTT. Encoded protein: CASSLDRSGGSNTEAFF.

The chain combines TRBV3-1 (or the pseudogene TRBV3-2) with TRBJ1-5, with 7 bases that match TRBD1. The CDR3 contains 14 residues. CDR1 and CDR2 (germline): LGHDT, YNNKEL (reference sequence). V was clipped by 4 bases and J by 3 bases; unmatched bases: 3. CDR3 nucleotide sequence: TGTGCCAGCAGCCCCGGGACAGTCAATCAGCCCCAGCATTTT. Protein product: CASSPGTVNQPQHF.

The chain couples TRBV3-1 (or the pseudogene TRBV3-2) to TRBJ2-2; 8 bases are shared with TRBD1. This CDR3 comprises 14 residues. V lost 4 bases, J lost 6 bases, and 4 bases stayed unmatched. In germline, CDR1 is LGHDT, CDR2 YNNKEL (reference sequence). CDR3 in DNA: TGTGCCAGCAGCCCCCGGACAGGGCCCGGGGAGCTGTTTTTT. Protein product: CASSPRTGPGELFF.

The V and J genes are TRBV24-1 and TRBJ2-1, with D unclear. CDR1 and CDR2 (germline): KGHDR, SFDVKD. V gave up 9 bases and J gave up 4 bases, with 9 bases separating them. CDR3 length: 12 amino acids. In DNA form, the CDR3 reads TGTGCCACCCAGAACGCTTACAATGAGCAGTTCTTC. As protein: CATQNAYNEQFF.

This chain connects TRBV9 to TRBJ1-4, with D possibly TRBD1 on 5 matching bases. Germline V gene lookup returns CDR1 SGDLS and CDR2 YYNGEE. This CDR3 has 15 amino acids. With 4 bases removed from V and 8 bases from J, the gap between germline ends came to 18 bases. The CDR3 DNA follows: TGTGCCAGCAGCCCTCGGGGCTTACTTAGGGAAAAACTGTTTTTT. Translating it yields CASSPRGLLREKLFF.

Only one count was recorded for this clone. Other DNA sequences from this sample encode an identical CDR3 as well. The chain uses TRBV4-2 and TRBJ2-7; D is perhaps TRBD2 (7 bases). CDR1 is LGHNA and CDR2 is YNFKEQ in the germline V gene. The CDR3 spans 13 residues. The V gene lost 2 bases and the J gene lost 7 bases, with 12 bases spanning the gap. The DNA of the CDR3 is TGTGCCAGCAGCCAACGGGGGGCGGGGGAGCAGTACTTC. This gives the protein CASSQRGAGEQYF.

The chain uses TRBV3-1 (or the pseudogene TRBV3-2) and TRBJ2-5; possible D gene TRBD1, 5 bases. V lost 5 bases to trimming and J lost 7 bases, with 14 bases between them. CDR3 size: 13 residues. Germline CDR1 and CDR2: LGHDT and YNNKEL (reference sequence). CDR3 nucleotide sequence: TGTGCCAGCAGCTCGCAGGGTTGGCGGACCCAGTACTTC. It codes for CASSSQGWRTQYF.

The rearrangement uses TRBV24-1 and TRBJ2-2; 7 nucleotides match TRBD1. V shed 6 bases, J shed 6 bases, and the junction held 6 bases outside the gene matches. The germline V gene has CDR1 KGHDR and CDR2 SFDVKD. The CDR3 loop spans 14 amino acids. The CDR3 loop is CATSPIQGAGELFF. As DNA, the CDR3 is TGTGCCACCAGTCCCATTCAGGGGGCCGGGGAGCTGTTTTTT.

The chain is built from TRBV7-7 and TRBJ2-5; D may be TRBD1 or TRBD2 (5 bases each). The CDR3 length is 14 residues. Trimming removed 2 bases at V and 1 base at J, with 8 bases between. The germline CDR1 and CDR2 sequences are SSHAT and FNYEAQ (reference sequence). The chain's CDR3 is CASSLSGTQETQYF. The CDR3 DNA follows: TGTGCCAGCAGCTTATCTGGGACCCAAGAGACCCAGTACTTC.

This sequence joins TRBV4-1 and TRBJ2-1; possibly TRBD1 or TRBD2 for D (5 bases each). Germline V gene data show CDR1 as MGHRA and CDR2 as YSYEKL. This CDR3 has 14 residues. The germline V and J ends were trimmed by 0 bases and 10 bases, with 13 bases remaining between them. The chain's CDR3 is CASSQEHGNREQFF. The CDR3 DNA is TGCGCCAGCAGCCAAGAACACGGGAACAGGGAGCAGTTCTTC.

This chain links TRBV4-1 with TRBJ2-3, with a weak D call TRBD2 (7 bases). V was cut by 0 bases and J by 2 bases, with 24 bases left in between. Germline CDR1 and CDR2: MGHRA and YSYEKL. The CDR3 length is 20 residues. The CDR3: CASSQDLFKAGARDTDTQYF. CDR3 DNA sequence: TGCGCCAGCAGCCAAGATCTATTCAAGGCGGGGGCCAGAGACACAGATACGCAGTATTTT.

This chain links TRBV7-2 with TRBJ1-4; 10 nucleotides agree with TRBD1. CDR1 and CDR2 (germline): SGHTA, FQGNSA. This CDR3 has 14 residues. Germline trimming cut 5 bases from V and 8 bases from J; bases unmatched to any gene: 5. In DNA form, the CDR3 reads TGTGCCAGCAGCACGGGACAGGGGAACGAAAAACTGTTTTTT. Translated, it gives CASSTGQGNEKLFF.

This clone was recorded once. The V gene is TRBV28, the J gene TRBJ1-2; D is unresolved. The V gene lost 2 bases and the J gene lost 3 bases, with 13 bases spanning the gap. The germline V gene encodes CDR1 MDHEN and CDR2 SYDVKM. This CDR3 comprises 15 residues. The CDR3 coding sequence is TGTGCCAGCAGTTTAGTGGTTAGCCCTGACTATGGCTACACCTTC. Translating it yields CASSLVVSPDYGYTF.

The chain links TRBV19 to TRBJ1-5, with 10 bases that match TRBD1. V was clipped by 6 bases and J by 7 bases; unmatched bases: 12. This CDR3 contains 16 residues. CDR1 LNHDA and CDR2 SQIVND come from the germline V gene (reference sequence). The CDR3 here is CASRSERTGGSQPQHF. CDR3 coding DNA: TGTGCCAGTAGATCCGAACGGACAGGGGGGTCGCAGCCCCAGCATTTT.

The chain has TRBV6-5 and TRBJ1-4; D is uncertain. The CDR3 runs 15 residues. With 0 bases removed from V and 8 bases from J, the gap between germline ends came to 13 bases. Looked up from germline, CDR1 is MNHEY and CDR2 is SVGAGI. The CDR3 sequence: CASSYSPDLGEKLFF. In DNA, the CDR3 is TGTGCCAGCAGTTACTCCCCGGACTTGGGAGAAAAACTGTTTTTT.